The 11 T cell receptor beta chains below were found in one sample sequenced in a study of beta chain features in type 1 diabetes. Expressed TCRB transcripts were sequenced because the entire RNA isolate underwent reverse transcription. This table comes from immunoSEQ multiplex PCR, and its TCRdb copy is limited to in-frame clones, with some not included. The sample records 810,000 or so clones, roughly 16% being singletons. What was sequenced was naive CD4+ T cells from blood. These receptors originate from a woman aged 18-29 years in good health.

The V gene is TRBV7-9, the J gene TRBJ2-7; D could derive from TRBD1 or TRBD2 (5 bases each). The CDR3 covers 15 residues. Germline V lookup: CDR1 SEHNR, CDR2 FQNEAQ (reference sequence). V dropped 8 bases and J dropped 3 bases, with 20 bases sitting between them. The CDR3, as DNA: TGTGCCAGCGATAAATACCAGGGACGGGACTACGAGCAGTACTTC. It codes for CASDKYQGRDYEQYF.

The chain has TRBV28 and TRBJ2-2; 12 positions match TRBD1. With 6 bases clipped from V and 6 bases from J, the junction kept 5 bases outside the gene matches. This CDR3 region has 15 residues. Germline CDR1 MDHEN, CDR2 SYDVKM. CDR3 residues: CASRAGQGAAGELFF. The CDR3 nucleotides are TGTGCCAGCAGAGCGGGACAGGGGGCGGCCGGGGAGCTGTTTTTT. The full variable domain, completed using reference TRBV28 and TRBJ2-2, is DVKVTQSSRYLVKRTGEKVFLECVQDMDHENMFWYRQDPGLGLRLIYFSYDVKMKEKGDIPEGYSVSREKKERFSLILESASTNQTSMYLCASRAGQGAAGELFFGEGSRLTVL.

This clone was seen only a few times. As DNA, the CDR3 is TGCGCCAGCAGTTTTTATAGGACAGTCACAGATACGCAGTATTTT. It codes for CASSFYRTVTDTQYF. V gene TRBV5-1 combines with J gene TRBJ2-3; a possible D gene is TRBD1 (6 bases). The V gene's germline CDR1 is SGHRS and CDR2 YFSETQ. V lost 5 bases and J 2 bases, leaving 15 bases between the germline ends. The length of the CDR3 is 15 residues.

This clone occurred a few times. The chain uses TRBV6-6 and TRBJ2-7; TRBD2 is a possible D gene (6 bases). The V and J ends lost 2 bases and 2 bases respectively, with 13 bases between them. The CDR3 covers 15 residues. Germline V gene sequence: CDR1 MNHNY, CDR2 SVGAGI (reference sequence). The chain's CDR3 is CASSYPRAGTYEQYF. CDR3 nucleotide sequence: TGTGCCAGCAGTTACCCGCGGGCGGGGACCTACGAGCAGTACTTC.

Here the CDR3 reads CASSLQQRTSGINEQFF. CDR3 nucleotide sequence: TGTGCCAGCAGCTTACAGCAGAGGACTAGCGGGATCAATGAGCAGTTCTTC. The chain has TRBV7-2 and TRBJ2-1; 12 nucleotides line up with TRBD2. The CDR3 extends over 17 amino acids. V gave up 2 bases and J gave up 6 bases; unmatched junction bases: 8. The germline gives CDR1 SGHTA, CDR2 FQGNSA.

The J gene is TRBJ2-5, the V gene TRBV5-6; possibly TRBD1 or TRBD2 for D (5 bases each). CDR3 length equals 16 residues. Looked up from germline, CDR1 is SGHDT and CDR2 is YYEEEE. V lost 2 bases and J lost 4, with 18 bases in between. CDR3 bases: TGTGCCAGCAGCTTAGTCTCAAGTGGGACGAGAGAGACCCAGTACTTC. This gives the protein CASSLVSSGTRETQYF.

This clone came up a few times. The chain recombines TRBV9 with TRBJ1-1; D is unclear. Germline loops: CDR1 SGDLS, CDR2 YYNGEE. This CDR3 is 13 amino acids long. The V end lost 0 bases, the J end lost 3 bases, and 6 bases lay between the germline ends. This chain's CDR3 is CASSVAQYTEAFF. Here the CDR3 DNA reads TGTGCCAGCAGCGTAGCACAGTACACTGAAGCTTTCTTT. The full variable domain, its missing parts supplied by reference TRBV9 and TRBJ1-1, is DSGVTQTPKHLITATGQRVTLRCSPRSGDLSVYWYQQSLDQGLQFLIQYYNGEERAKGNILERFSAQQFPDLHSELNLSSLELGDSALYFCASSVAQYTEAFFGQGTRLTVV.

The CDR3 loop is CASSLATKDEQYF. For the CDR3, the DNA is TGTGCCAGCAGCTTGGCGACCAAGGACGAGCAGTACTTC. The chain carries TRBV5-4 and TRBJ2-7; D unresolved. CDR3 length: 13 amino acids. Per germline, CDR1 SGHNT and CDR2 YYREEE (reference sequence). V dropped 0 bases and J dropped 5 bases, with 9 bases sitting between them.

The chain recombines TRBV5-6 with TRBJ1-2; 9 bases fit TRBD1. The CDR3 length is 14 residues. Germline CDR1 is SGHDT and CDR2 is YYEEEE. The trim removed 2 bases at V and 4 bases at J, leaving 3 bases unmatched. CDR3 region: CASSFRQGGYGYTF. CDR3 nucleotides: TGTGCCAGCAGCTTTCGACAGGGGGGCTATGGCTACACCTTC.

The genes are TRBV7-8 and TRBJ2-7, with TRBD2 identical over 7 bases. The CDR3 runs to 15 residues. Unmatched junction bases numbered 11, after V lost 3 bases and J lost 6 bases. Germline-derived CDR1 and CDR2 are SGHVS and FQNEAQ. CDR3 in amino acids: CASSFSGRELREQYF. CDR3 coding DNA: TGTGCCAGCAGCTTCTCGGGGCGGGAGCTTCGCGAGCAGTACTTC.

The gene calls are TRBV6-6 and TRBJ1-5, with D hard to call. With 8 bases removed from V and 6 bases from J, the gap between germline ends came to 11 bases. CDR1 and CDR2 (germline): MNHNY, SVGAGI (reference sequence). The CDR3 runs 12 residues. The CDR3 sequence is CASGRAAQPQHF. The CDR3 DNA reads TGTGCCAGCGGAAGGGCTGCTCAGCCCCAGCATTTT.